This section outlines one T cell receptor (beta chain) sequence together with its context. The antigen remains undetermined. The entry originates in a study of PD-L1 blockade in urothelial cancer. Study as a whole: Once treatment had started, blood was analyzed at 3 weeks (second dose) and again at 6 weeks. General observations from the study: When pretreatment blood TCR clonality was below the median, it predicted better survival.

Clones were sequenced by immunoSEQ multiplex PCR, and TCRdb holds only the in-frame ones, with some missing. Of tens of thousands of clones in the sample, 87% were seen once. As for time point: pretreatment peripheral blood. Trimming stripped 5 bases from V and 4 bases from J, with 12 bases between. CDR1 MNHNY and CDR2 SVGAGI come from the germline V gene (reference sequence). This CDR3 comprises 13 residues. Sequences were derived from PBMCs, sampled around atezolizumab (anti-PD-L1) treatment. The sequence derives from a woman aged 55-75 years with urothelial cancer. V is TRBV6-6 and J is TRBJ2-7; perhaps TRBD1 as D (5 bases). In DNA form, the CDR3 reads TGTGCCAGCAGTCCAGACAGAAAATACGAGCAGTACTTC. This translates into CASSPDRKYEQYF.